This passage covers 23 T cell receptor beta chains from one sample sequenced in a study of beta chain features in type 1 diabetes. General study results and limits: When Type 1 diabetes patients were examined, their TCRB CDR3s proved moderately but significantly shorter in all four CD4+ subsets.

The sequenced template was cDNA made from the entire isolated RNA. Data came from immunoSEQ multiplex PCR; TCRdb stores just in-frame clones and leaves some out. Here the sample spans fewer than 400,000 clones, 9.3% being singletons. These receptors have no identified antigens. Sequencing was done on a sample of central memory CD4+ T cells from blood. All receptors come from a man aged 25 to 45 with type 1 diabetes.

This clone has more than one count but fewer than ten. The chain has TRBV4-3 and TRBJ1-4, with 9 bases that match TRBD1. V was pared by 1 base and J by 8 bases, with 5 bases of the junction left unmatched. CDR3 length: 15 residues. CDR1 and CDR2 from the germline V gene are LGHNA and YSLEER. CDR3 region: CASSQGTGVGEKLFF. In DNA form, the CDR3 reads TGCGCCAGCAGCCAAGGGACAGGGGTAGGGGAAAAACTGTTTTTT.

This clone came up a few times. The chain recombines TRBV6-6 with TRBJ2-3, with D possibly matching TRBD2 (5 bases). The CDR3 is made up of 16 amino acids. Germline loops: CDR1 MNHNY, CDR2 SVGAGI (reference sequence). V was cut by 2 bases and J by 2 bases, with 14 bases left in between. CDR3 sequence (DNA): TGTGCCAGCAGTTACCAAACTAGACCACCCACAGATACGCAGTATTTT. Amino acids: CASSYQTRPPTDTQYF.

V and J are TRBV25-1 and TRBJ2-7, with a tentative D call TRBD2 (5 bases). Germline CDR1 is MGHDK and CDR2 is SYGVNS. The length of the CDR3 is 15 residues. The V and J ends lost 4 bases and 2 bases respectively, with 15 bases between them. This chain's CDR3 is CASSAPIANTYEQYF. The DNA for the CDR3 is TGTGCCAGCAGTGCCCCTATAGCGAACACCTACGAGCAGTACTTC.

This clone has a count of ten or more. The CDR3 spells CASSDVLVAKNIQYF. The CDR3 bases are TGTGCCAGCAGCGATGTCCTAGTGGCCAAAAACATTCAGTACTTC. The rearrangement links TRBV21-1 to TRBJ2-4; TRBD2, the table's D call, lacks a check against the DNA. TRBV21-1 is a pseudogene. CDR3 length equals 15 residues.

This chain joins TRBV7-6 and TRBJ2-3, with TRBD2 as a possible D gene (5 bases). Looked up from germline, CDR1 is SGHVS and CDR2 is FNYEAQ. The CDR3 spans 14 residues. Trimming left V 1 base short and J 4 bases short, with 9 bases between. The CDR3 DNA is TGTGCCAGCAGCTTAGGAAGGACTGCAGATACGCAGTATTTT. This encodes CASSLGRTADTQYF.

This clone turned up a few times. This rearrangement joins TRBV2 to TRBJ2-1; TRBD1 is a possible D gene (5 bases). Trimming stripped 11 bases from V and 5 bases from J, with 10 bases between. The V gene's germline CDR1 is SNHLY and CDR2 FYNNEI. CDR3 length: 11 residues. CDR3 DNA sequence: TGTGCCGTGAACAGGAACAATGAGCAGTTCTTC. Its protein is CAVNRNNEQFF.

This clone appeared many times. The genes are TRBV5-6 and TRBJ2-6; D unclear. The V end lost 6 bases, the J end lost 0 bases, and 10 bases lay between the germline ends. The CDR3 sequence is 15 residues long. Looked up from germline, CDR1 is SGHDT and CDR2 is YYEEEE. The CDR3 spells CASTPLGSGANVLTF. CDR3 DNA sequence: TGTGCCAGCACCCCCCTGGGCTCTGGGGCCAACGTCCTGACTTTC.

This clone was counted only a few times. The V and J genes are TRBV27 and TRBJ1-4; 11 positions match TRBD1. The junction had 4 bases not matched to a gene; V was cut back by 4 bases and J by 0 bases. The CDR3 contains 17 residues. The germline gives CDR1 MNHEY, CDR2 SMNVEV (reference sequence). Here the CDR3 DNA reads TGTGCCAGCAGTTGGGGACAGGGGGTAGCAACTAATGAAAAACTGTTTTTT. It specifies CASSWGQGVATNEKLFF.

The chain couples TRBV7-2 to TRBJ1-5; 7 positions agree with TRBD1. CDR1 is SGHTA, CDR2 FQGNSA, per germline. The trim removed 2 bases at V and 7 bases at J, leaving 8 bases unmatched. This CDR3 comprises 15 residues. The CDR3: CASSLMSGGDQPQHF. The CDR3 coding sequence is TGTGCCAGCAGCTTAATGTCAGGGGGAGACCAGCCCCAGCATTTT.

The V gene is TRBV15, the J gene TRBJ2-1, with TRBD2 matching over 12 bases. V dropped 1 base and J dropped 7; count of bases not matched to a gene: 2. The CDR3 is 15 amino acids. The germline V gene encodes CDR1 LNHNV and CDR2 YYDKDF (reference sequence). The DNA of the CDR3 is TGTGCCACCAGCAGAGGGACTAGCGGGGATAATGAGCAGTTCTTC. Translated: CATSRGTSGDNEQFF.

This rearrangement joins TRBV5-1 to TRBJ1-1, with D perhaps matching TRBD1 (6 bases). Germline CDR1 reads SGHRS; CDR2 reads YFSETQ. The CDR3 is 15 residues long. Trimming removed 0 bases from V and 1 base from J, with 10 bases in between. The CDR3 nucleotides read TGCGCCAGCAGCTTGGAGACAGGCTCGAACACTGAAGCTTTCTTT. Amino acid sequence: CASSLETGSNTEAFF.

This clone was counted between two and nine times. This sequence joins TRBV9 and TRBJ1-2; D perhaps matches TRBD1 (5 bases). This CDR3 is 15 amino acids long. CDR1 is SGDLS, CDR2 YYNGEE, per germline. Deletions cut 4 bases from V and 4 bases from J, with 17 bases between. CDR3 DNA sequence: TGTGCCAGCAGCCCCGCGCCCGGGACGGCCTATGGCTACACCTTC. Its protein is CASSPAPGTAYGYTF.

There are a few counts of this clone. J is TRBJ1-1 and V is TRBV30; 9 positions agree with TRBD1. The J segment lost 7 bases and the V segment lost 5 bases, leaving 5 bases of the junction unmatched. CDR1 and CDR2 from the germline V gene are GTSNPN and SVGIG (reference sequence). CDR3 length: 12 amino acids. The CDR3 region is CAWARTGVEAFF. The CDR3 DNA reads TGTGCCTGGGCCAGGACAGGGGTTGAAGCTTTCTTT.

In this sample, this clone turned up many times. The CDR3 loop is CASSVPRDNEKLFF. CDR3 sequence (DNA): TGTGCCAGCAGCGTGCCAAGGGATAATGAAAAACTGTTTTTT. The chain carries TRBV28 and TRBJ1-4; D is undetermined. The CDR3 extends over 14 amino acids. The ends were cut back, 6 bases at V and 4 bases at J, with 12 bases in the middle. Germline-derived CDR1 and CDR2 are MDHEN and SYDVKM.

In this sample, this clone turned up a few times. CDR3 DNA sequence: TGCGCCAGCAGCCCGGGTGGGCTAGCGGGGTACAATGAGCAGTTCTTC. This gives the protein CASSPGGLAGYNEQFF. The V call is TRBV5-1, the J call TRBJ2-1, with TRBD2 identical over 9 bases. V trimming: 4 bases; J trimming: 4 bases; junction bases outside the gene matches: 9. Germline CDR1 is SGHRS and CDR2 is YFSETQ. The CDR3 is 16 amino acids.

About this clone itself: Distinct nucleotide sequences in the sample also encode this CDR3. V gene TRBV29-1 combines with J gene TRBJ2-3; 16 bases fit TRBD2. Germline lookup yields CDR1 SQVTM and CDR2 ANQGSEA. CDR3 length: 14 amino acids. V shed 6 bases, J shed 7 bases, and the junction held 4 bases outside the gene matches. The CDR3 here is CSVGTSGGANTQYF. The CDR3, as DNA: TGCAGCGTAGGGACTAGCGGGGGGGCCAATACGCAGTATTTT.

The V and J genes are TRBV7-2 and TRBJ1-6; 10 bases fit TRBD1. Losses at the gene ends were 5 bases for V and 8 bases for J; bases not matched to a gene: 9. This CDR3 region has 16 residues. Per the germline V gene, CDR1 is SGHTA and CDR2 is FQGNSA. CDR3 nucleotides: TGTGCCAGCAGCCCGTACTCCGGGACAGGGGATTCACCCCTCCACTTT. Its protein is CASSPYSGTGDSPLHF.

The chain recombines TRBV7-2 with TRBJ1-1, with D maybe TRBD1 (5 bases). Trimming took 5 bases from V and 1 from J, leaving 17 bases between them. The CDR3 sequence is 16 residues long. CDR1 is SGHTA, CDR2 FQGNSA, per germline. CDR3 in DNA: TGTGCCAGCAGCCCCGACCCGGGACGGACGAACACTGAAGCTTTCTTT. Encoded protein: CASSPDPGRTNTEAFF.

The chain combines TRBV9 with TRBJ1-6; D possibly corresponds to TRBD1 (5 bases). The CDR3 loop spans 15 amino acids. V lost 0 bases, J lost 9 bases, and 13 bases lay in between. CDR1 and CDR2 (germline): SGDLS, YYNGEE. The CDR3 nucleotides read TGTGCCAGCAGCGTAGCCCAGGGAAGGGGTTCACCCCTCCACTTT. Amino acids: CASSVAQGRGSPLHF.

The chain employs TRBV7-2 and TRBJ2-3; 11 bases fit TRBD2. This CDR3 region has 16 residues. The germline V gene has CDR1 SGHTA and CDR2 FQGNSA. The junction had 7 bases not matched to a gene; V was cut back by 5 bases and J by 3 bases. CDR3 in DNA: TGTGCCAGCAGCGCCCACTTAGCGGGGGGGACAGATACGCAGTATTTT. Translated, it gives CASSAHLAGGTDTQYF.

This chain uses TRBV6-5 with TRBJ2-3; 7 bases line up with TRBD2. Germline V gene data show CDR1 as MNHEY and CDR2 as SVGAGI. CDR3 length equals 15 residues. With 10 bases clipped from V and 0 bases from J, the junction kept 10 bases outside the gene matches. The CDR3 protein is CAIRVGGSSTDTQYF. DNA of the CDR3: TGTGCCATCCGGGTGGGGGGGTCTAGCACAGATACGCAGTATTTT.

The chain carries TRBV6-5 and TRBJ1-6; 9 bases agree with TRBD1. CDR1 MNHEY and CDR2 SVGAGI come from the germline V gene. The CDR3 has 15 residues. The V gene end was trimmed by 7 bases and the J gene end by 7 bases; junction bases not matched to a gene: 8. In nucleotides, the CDR3 is TGTGCCAGCAACCCACCGACAGGGGGAAATTCACCCCTCCACTTT. This sequence encodes CASNPPTGGNSPLHF.

In its sample, this clone was seen a few times. The chain links TRBV30 to TRBJ2-2; 11 positions agree with TRBD2. This CDR3 spans 16 amino acids. V dropped 5 bases and J dropped 3; count of bases not matched to a gene: 8. The germline V gene has CDR1 GTSNPN and CDR2 SVGIG (reference sequence). This chain's CDR3 is CAWGEGTSGYTGELFF. The CDR3 DNA reads TGTGCCTGGGGCGAAGGGACTAGCGGTTACACCGGGGAGCTGTTTTTT.